Each of the 5 T cell receptor beta chains below was sequenced from the same sample in a study of Graves' ophthalmopathy and Graves' hyperthyroidism. RNA transcripts were the template, and TCR beta CDR3 regions were amplified from them. First-round RT-PCR used HTBI primers; second-round multiplex PCR followed. One entry per CDR3 protein results from TCRdb running MiXCR on the multiplex PCR reads. The sample has 620,000 or so distinct CDR3 sequences, over 20% seen once. Sequenced: peripheral blood. The receptors were sampled from a woman aged 18-29 years with stable Graves' hyperthyroidism. Some clones in this sample may be carry-over from other donors' samples.

This clonotype was seen repeatedly, ten times or more. The chain uses TRBV9 and TRBJ2-5; 11 bases agree with TRBD2. The germline V gene has CDR1 SGDLS and CDR2 YYNGEE. The CDR3 is made up of 15 amino acids. V was clipped by 0 bases and J by 4 bases; unmatched bases: 2. CDR3 DNA: TGTGCCAGCAGCGTAGATAGCGGGAGGGGAGAGACCCAGTACTTC. It encodes CASSVDSGRGETQYF. Filled out from reference TRBV9 and TRBJ2-5, the complete variable domain reads DSGVTQTPKHLITATGQRVTLRCSPRSGDLSVYWYQQSLDQGLQFLIQYYNGEERAKGNILERFSAQQFPDLHSELNLSSLELGDSALYFCASSVDSGRGETQYFGPGTRLLVL.

A remark on this clonotype: A much larger clone sits a single nucleotide away, making a read error possible. The chain carries TRBV7-3 and TRBJ1-5; tentatively, D is TRBD1 (5 bases). The CDR3 has 13 residues. In germline, CDR1 is SGHTA, CDR2 FQGTGA. The CDR3 loop reads CASSFRGNQPKHF. Here the CDR3 DNA reads TGTGCCAGCAGCTTCCGGGGGAATCAGCCCAAGCATTTT.

This clonotype has ten or more counts. The chain has TRBV7-9 and TRBJ2-7; possibly TRBD1 for D (6 bases). Germline V gene lookup returns CDR1 SEHNR and CDR2 FQNEAQ (reference sequence). The CDR3 runs 13 residues. The germline V and J ends were trimmed by 5 bases and 6 bases, with 14 bases remaining between them. The DNA for the CDR3 is TGTGCCAGCAGCCAGGCGGACAGCTTCGAGCAGTACTTC. This gives the protein CASSQADSFEQYF.

The CDR3 loop reads CSARGLGTIHTGELFF. DNA of the CDR3: TGCAGTGCTAGGGGTTTAGGGACTATTCACACCGGGGAGCTGTTTTTT. The chain couples TRBV20-1 to TRBJ2-2, with TRBD2 matching over 7 bases. The CDR3 spans 16 residues. The germline CDR1 and CDR2 sequences are DFQATT and SNEGSKA (reference sequence). Trimming removed 3 bases from V and 3 bases from J; junction bases left unmatched: 10.

The J gene is TRBJ2-5, the V gene TRBV6-1, with TRBD2 matching 9 bases. CDR3 length: 16 residues. Germline CDR1 and CDR2: MNHNS and SASEGT. J gave up 5 bases and V 8 bases, and 15 bases lay outside the gene matches. Here the CDR3 DNA reads TGTGCCAGCCTGAGCGGGGTAGCGGGAGTGAGGGAGACCCAGTACTTC. Its protein product is CASLSGVAGVRETQYF.